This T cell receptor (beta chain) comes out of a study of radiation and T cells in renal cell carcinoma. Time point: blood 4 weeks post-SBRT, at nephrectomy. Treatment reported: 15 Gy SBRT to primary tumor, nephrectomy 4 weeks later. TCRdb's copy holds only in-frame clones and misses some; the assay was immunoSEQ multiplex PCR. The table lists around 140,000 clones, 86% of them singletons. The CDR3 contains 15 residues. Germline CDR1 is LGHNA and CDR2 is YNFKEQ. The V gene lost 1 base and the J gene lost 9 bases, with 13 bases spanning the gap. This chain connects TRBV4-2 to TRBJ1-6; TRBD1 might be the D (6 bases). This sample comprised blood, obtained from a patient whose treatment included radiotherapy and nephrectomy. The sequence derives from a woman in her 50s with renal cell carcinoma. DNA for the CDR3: TGTGCCAGCAGCCAAGTCCCGGGACATTCTTCACCCCTCCACTTT. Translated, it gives CASSQVPGHSSPLHF.